The rows below give T cell receptor beta chains drawn from one sample of a study of patients and donors after allogeneic stem cell transplantation. TCRdb passed the RT-PCR reads through MiXCR, listing each CDR3 protein once. Here the sample spans 900,000 to 1,000,000 distinct CDR3 sequences, roughly 17% being singletons. Sequencing was performed on blood, either unsorted or a sorted T cell fraction (not recorded which). The origin of the receptors is a human donor who was either an allogeneic HSCT recipient or a stem cell or donor lymphocyte infusion donor (not recorded which). It is not recorded whose cells these are; they may come from a transplant donor. CDR3s include the opening cysteine and the closing phenylalanine or tryptophan. The D gene is left open where the match is weak. Where a row states a size, it is once, few, many or the class of an expanded clone; other rows omit it.

>.|TRBJ2-2|.|TRBV4-3
TGCGCCAGCAGCCATTCCAGGGTGGTAAACACCGGGGAGCTGTTTTTT
CASSHSRVVNTGELFF
>.|TRBJ2-7|.|TRBV7-9
TGTGCCAGCAGCTTTAGCGGAGGGCTATACGAGCAGTACTTC
CASSFSGGLYEQYF
>many|TRBJ2-3|.|TRBV5-1
TGCGCCAGCAGCTTGACCAGGGGAACAGATACGCAGTATTTT
CASSLTRGTDTQYF
>few|TRBJ2-4|TRBD1|TRBV9
TGTGCCAGCAGCTTCACGACAGGGGGGGACATTCAGTACTTC
CASSFTTGGDIQYF
>many|TRBJ2-7|TRBD2|TRBV6-1
TGTGCCAGCAGTCCATGGACTAGCGTCTCCTACGAGCAGTACTTC
CASSPWTSVSYEQYF
>.|TRBJ2-3|.|TRBV4-1
TGCGCCAGCAGCCAAGATCGTGGGGGGCTTTGGACAGATACGCAGTATTTT
CASSQDRGGLWTDTQYF
>few|TRBJ2-5|.|TRBV20-1
TGCAGTGCTGAAAAGGGGTACCAAGAGACCCAGTACTTC
CSAEKGYQETQYF
>few|TRBJ1-4|.|TRBV6-1
TGTGCCAGCAGTGCGGGTGGCGTCGGGGACGGAAAACTGTTTTTT
CASSAGGVGDGKLFF
>few|TRBJ2-3|TRBD1|TRBV6-1
TGTGCCAGCAGCCCACAGGGGCGAGTGGCAGATACGCAGTATTTT
CASSPQGRVADTQYF
>.|TRBJ2-2|.|TRBV3-1
TGTGCCAGCAGCCAAGAAGCGAGGACCGGGGAGCTGTTTTTT
CASSQEARTGELFF
>many|TRBJ1-5|.|TRBV20-1
TGCAGTGCTAGGGATGAGAATACCAATCAGCCCCAGCATTTT
CSARDENTNQPQHF
>.|TRBJ2-3|.|TRBV7-3
TGTGCCAGCAGTCCCTCGGGCCATAGGTCCGATACGCAGTATTTT
CASSPSGHRSDTQYF
>few|TRBJ1-3|.|TRBV7-2
TGTGCCAGCAGCGTATATGGCGCTGGGCACTCTGGAAACACCATATATTTT
CASSVYGAGHSGNTIYF
>many|TRBJ2-7|.|TRBV12-3/TRBV12-4
TGTGCCAGCTCCTTGAGAACGGGGCCGGCCTACGAGCAGTACTTC
CASSLRTGPAYEQYF
>.|TRBJ1-3|.|TRBV2
TGTGCCAGCAGTGAATCGCACTTCTCTGGAAACACCATATATTTT
CASSESHFSGNTIYF
>.|TRBJ2-7|.|TRBV20-1
TGCAGTGCTAGAGCCCCCTCCCTGCGAGCCGAGCAGTACTTC
CSARAPSLRAEQYF
>many|TRBJ2-1|.|TRBV10-3
TGTGCCATCAGTGAGTCTTCCCGGTGGCAGTTCTTC
CAISESSRWQFF
>.|TRBJ1-6|TRBD1|TRBV2
TGTGCCAGCAGGAAGGACAGGAGTCACAATTCACCCCTCCACTTT
CASRKDRSHNSPLHF
>.|TRBJ1-4|.|TRBV12-3/TRBV12-4
TGTGCCAGCAGTTCTTTCTTCGGGGCAACTAATGAAAAACTGTTTTTT
CASSSFFGATNEKLFF
>.|TRBJ1-3|TRBD1|TRBV3-1
TGTGCCAGCAGCCCACGCGAACCCGGACAGGGAAGCTCTGGAAACACCATATATTTT
CASSPREPGQGSSGNTIYF
>.|TRBJ2-5|.|TRBV12-3/TRBV12-4
TGTGCCAGCAGTTTGGGGGCGGGGGTAAGGACCCAGTACTTC
CASSLGAGVRTQYF
>many|TRBJ1-2|.|TRBV5-1
TGCGCCAGCAGCTTGGACGGGACTCAGGGTTATGGCTACACCTTC
CASSLDGTQGYGYTF
>few|TRBJ1-4|.|TRBV25-1
TGTGCCAGCAGTGAGGGGAGGTTTGCAACTAATGAAAAACTGTTTTTT
CASSEGRFATNEKLFF
>many|TRBJ1-6|.|TRBV25-1
TGTGCCAGCACGAGGGGGTGGGATAATTCACCCCTCCACTTT
CASTRGWDNSPLHF
>.|TRBJ2-3|.|TRBV9
TGTGCCAGCAGCGTAGGGGCAGTCTACACAGATACGCAGTATTTT
CASSVGAVYTDTQYF
>.|TRBJ2-3|.|TRBV12-3/TRBV12-4
TGTGCCAGCAGGCCTCAATTGGGGGATGATACGCAGTATTTT
CASRPQLGDDTQYF
>.|TRBJ2-3|TRBD2|TRBV11-2
TGTGCCAGCAGCTTAGCACCGCGGGGGGGTAGCACAGATACGCAGTATTTT
CASSLAPRGGSTDTQYF
>few|TRBJ2-7|TRBD1|TRBV7-8
TGTGCCAGCAGCCCCCCAGACAGGGGGATATACGAGCAGTACTTC
CASSPPDRGIYEQYF
>few|TRBJ2-1|.|TRBV27
TGTGCCAGCAGCTTTAGCCGGACAGTGGTAAATGAGCAGTTCTTC
CASSFSRTVVNEQFF
>many|TRBJ2-7|.|TRBV4-1
TGCGCCAGCAGCCAAGAGACGGAAGTCTACGAGCAGTACTTC
CASSQETEVYEQYF
>.|TRBJ2-1|.|TRBV7-9
TGTGCCAGCAGCTCTAGTAGTGTATCCTACAATGAGCAGTTCTTC
CASSSSSVSYNEQFF
>few|TRBJ1-4|.|TRBV12-3/TRBV12-4
TGTGCCAGCAGCACCGGGACCACCCCGGAAAAACTGTTTTTT
CASSTGTTPEKLFF
>.|TRBJ2-2|.|TRBV12-3/TRBV12-4
TGTGCCAGCAGTTGGACAGACACCGGGGAGCTGTTTTTT
CASSWTDTGELFF
>few|TRBJ2-3|TRBD2|TRBV12-3/TRBV12-4
TGTGCCAGCACCATATCCAGGGTACTAGCGGGGGTGGGAGATACGCAGTATTTT
CASTISRVLAGVGDTQYF
>.|TRBJ2-3|TRBD2|TRBV7-2
TGTGCCAGCAGCTTAGAGGAGCGGGGGGGCTGGCGGGATACGCAGTATTTT
CASSLEERGGWRDTQYF
>.|TRBJ2-1|TRBD2|TRBV7-8
TGTGCCAGCAGCTTAGTTCCCCGGACTAGCGGGCTCTTGTCGCAGTTCTTC
CASSLVPRTSGLLSQFF
>.|TRBJ1-6|.|TRBV20-1
TGCAGTGCTAGAGATCTTGGGGAATATAATTCACCCCTCCACTTT
CSARDLGEYNSPLHF
>.|TRBJ2-7|.|TRBV18
TGTGCCAGCTCACCTCCGGGAGTGGAGGGGGTATACGAGCAGTACTTC
CASSPPGVEGVYEQYF
>few|TRBJ1-2|.|TRBV5-6
TGTGCCAGCAGCCGACTGCAGGGGCCCAACTATGGCTACACCTTC
CASSRLQGPNYGYTF
>many|TRBJ2-3|.|TRBV12-3/TRBV12-4
TGTGCCAGCAGTTTGGGGCAGGGGCGGGATACGCAGTATTTT
CASSLGQGRDTQYF
>few|TRBJ2-7|TRBD2|TRBV12-3/TRBV12-4
TGTGCCAGCAGGGGGGGACTAGCGGATACCTACGAGCAGTACTTC
CASRGGLADTYEQYF
>few|TRBJ1-2|.|TRBV12-3/TRBV12-4
TGTGCCAGCATTCCGGCGGCGGGGCCCTTTAACTATGGCTACACCTTC
CASIPAAGPFNYGYTF
>.|TRBJ1-1|.|TRBV9
TGTGCCAGCAGCACCAGCCGACAGGCGGGTACTGAAGCTTTCTTT
CASSTSRQAGTEAFF
>few|TRBJ2-3|TRBD2|TRBV6-4
TGTGCCAGCAGTGACTCGACTAGCGGGAGTCCAGATACGCAGTATTTT
CASSDSTSGSPDTQYF
>.|TRBJ1-1|.|TRBV9
TGTGCCAGCAGCGGGAGGGGACCAGGGGCACACACTGAAGCTTTCTTT
CASSGRGPGAHTEAFF
>.|TRBJ2-3|.|TRBV6-2/TRBV6-3
TGTGCCAGCAGCCTCCTTGGCGGGATCACAGATACGCAGTATTTT
CASSLLGGITDTQYF
>.|TRBJ1-2|.|TRBV20-1
TGCAGTGCTAGAGAGGGACAAGGATGGGGCTACACCTTC
CSAREGQGWGYTF
>.|TRBJ2-7|TRBD1|TRBV20-1
TGCAGTGCTAGAGATCCATCAGGGGGCGGCTACGAGCAGTACTTC
CSARDPSGGGYEQYF
>.|TRBJ1-5|TRBD1|TRBV20-1
TGCAGTGCTAGTCGTCGGACAGGGGGGTCTGGCAGCAATCAGCCCCAGCATTTT
CSASRRTGGSGSNQPQHF
>.|TRBJ1-2|.|TRBV15
TGTGCCACCAGCCGACGATCCCAAGGCTATGGCTACACCTTC
CATSRRSQGYGYTF
>.|TRBJ2-3|TRBD2|TRBV20-1
TGCAGTGCTAGACGGGGCGGGGGGGCCCCAGATACGCAGTATTTT
CSARRGGGAPDTQYF
>.|TRBJ2-3|.|TRBV5-1
TGCGCCAGCAGCTGGAAGCGCAGATCCCCTCCCACCACAGATACGCAGTATTTT
CASSWKRRSPPTTDTQYF
>.|TRBJ1-2|.|TRBV5-5
TGTGCCAGCAGCTCCGAGACAGCCGCCTATGGCTACACCTTC
CASSSETAAYGYTF
>.|TRBJ1-3|TRBD1|TRBV18
TGTGCCAGCTCACCACCGGACAGGGCTGGAAACACCATATATTTT
CASSPPDRAGNTIYF
>.|TRBJ2-1|TRBD2|TRBV11-2
TGTGCCAGCAGCTTTAGTTGGGGAGGGCTAGCGGGGTTCTACAATGAGCAGTTCTTC
CASSFSWGGLAGFYNEQFF
>.|TRBJ2-5|TRBD2|TRBV11-2
TGTGCCAGCAGCTTCGGTAGCGGGGGTTCGGAGACCCAGTACTTC
CASSFGSGGSETQYF